Following are 27 T cell receptor beta chains from one sample sequenced in a study of shared clonotypes between healthy human individuals. Libraries were prepared by immunoSEQ multiplex PCR; TCRdb keeps only in-frame clonotypes and omits some of them. The sample includes approximately 2.5 million clones, 93% of them seen just once. The material sequenced was naive CD4+ T cells from PBMCs. Indicated subset: CD45RA+ positively selected. These receptors all come from a man between 18 and 29 years old in good health. Some clones in this sample may be carry-over from other donors' samples.

The rearrangement uses TRBV28 and TRBJ2-3; D is possibly TRBD2 (5 bases). Trimming removed 5 bases at V and 0 bases at J, with 9 bases between. The germline V gene encodes CDR1 MDHEN and CDR2 SYDVKM. There are 14 residues in the CDR3. CDR3 in amino acids: CASSQRSSTDTQYF. As DNA, the CDR3 is TGTGCCAGCAGTCAGCGGTCCAGCACAGATACGCAGTATTTT.

This rearrangement joins TRBV6-5 to TRBJ1-1, with D possibly TRBD1 on 6 matching bases. Between the trimmed V and J ends, which lost 6 bases and 6 bases, there was a span of 14 bases. The germline V gene has CDR1 MNHEY and CDR2 SVGAGI. CDR3 length: 13 residues. CDR3 bases: TGTGCCAGCAGATTTAGTGGGGGCCCTGAAGCTTTCTTT. Protein: CASRFSGGPEAFF.

The chain uses TRBV5-1 and TRBJ2-6, with D unresolved. V was clipped by 0 bases and J by 0 bases, with 13 bases between them. Looked up from germline, CDR1 is SGHRS and CDR2 is YFSETQ. This CDR3 comprises 18 residues. The CDR3 nucleotides read TGCGCCAGCAGCTTGGAAGGGCCTGGATTCTCTGGGGCCAACGTCCTGACTTTC. It translates to CASSLEGPGFSGANVLTF.

The V gene is TRBV14, the J gene TRBJ1-2, with 7 bases matching TRBD1. The junction had 6 bases not matched to a gene; V was cut back by 6 bases and J by 5 bases. Germline V gene lookup returns CDR1 SGHDN and CDR2 FVKESK. The CDR3 length is 13 residues. CDR3 nucleotides: TGTGCCAGCAGGGGGACAGCGCATTATGGCTACACCTTC. Encoded protein: CASRGTAHYGYTF.

About this clone itself: The identical CDR3 is also encoded by other nucleotide sequences in the sample. The rearrangement joins TRBV2 to TRBJ2-1; D not resolved. V shed 3 bases and J shed 7 bases, with 7 bases lying between them. The CDR3 totals 12 residues. The germline gives CDR1 SNHLY, CDR2 FYNNEI. The CDR3 DNA sequence: TGTGCCAGCAGTGATCCCGGGAATGAGCAGTTCTTC. Translated, it gives CASSDPGNEQFF.

V is TRBV10-1 and J is TRBJ2-1; 8 positions agree with TRBD2. The CDR3 has 14 residues. The ends lost 6 bases at V and 8 bases at J; junction bases unmatched: 9. Germline assignment: CDR1 WNHNN and CDR2 SYGVQD (reference sequence). The CDR3, as DNA: TGCGCCAGCAGCCCACTAGCGGAGTCGTATGAGCAGTTCTTC. This codes for CASSPLAESYEQFF.

The chain is built from TRBV7-2 and TRBJ2-2; 7 bases are shared with TRBD2. The V segment lost 2 bases and the J segment 6 bases; nucleotides outside the gene matches: 6. The germline V gene encodes CDR1 SGHTA and CDR2 FQGNSA. The CDR3 sequence is 15 residues long. CDR3 sequence (DNA): TGTGCCAGCAGCTTAATAACTAGCGCACCCGGGGAGCTGTTTTTT. Its translation: CASSLITSAPGELFF.

V gene TRBV6-1 combines with J gene TRBJ1-2, with 7 bases that match TRBD1. Germline CDR1 is MNHNS and CDR2 is SASEGT. The ends lost 8 bases at V and 5 bases at J; junction bases unmatched: 8. The CDR3 runs to 13 residues. The CDR3, as DNA: TGTGCCAGCTATTCGACAGGGAGGTATGGCTACACCTTC. This encodes CASYSTGRYGYTF.

This clone was picked up one time. Different DNA sequences within this sample yield the same CDR3. The V and J genes are TRBV7-2 and TRBJ2-7; D possibly corresponds to TRBD1 (5 bases). Germline CDR1 reads SGHTA; CDR2 reads FQGNSA. The V end was cut by 4 bases, the J end by 4 bases, with 8 bases between. The CDR3 length is 12 residues. The CDR3 region has the DNA TGTGCCAGCAGCTCCCAGGGTTACGAGCAGTACTTC. Translated, it gives CASSSQGYEQYF.

The chain joins TRBV7-6 to TRBJ2-7; 8 nucleotides agree with TRBD2. The germline CDR1 and CDR2 sequences are SGHVS and FNYEAQ. After removal of 2 bases from V and 1 base from J, the junction contained 13 bases not matched to a gene. CDR3 length: 18 residues. The CDR3 DNA is TGTGCCAGCAGCTTAATGCCCCCGGGGGGGAGAGAGTCCTACGAGCAGTACTTC. Protein sequence: CASSLMPPGGRESYEQYF.

The chain has TRBV18 and TRBJ1-5, with D uncertain. The germline V and J ends were trimmed by 5 bases and 9 bases, with 20 bases remaining between them. Looked up from germline, CDR1 is KGHSH and CDR2 is LQKENI. This CDR3 is 15 amino acids long. CDR3 bases: TGTGCCAGCTCAACTTTACCGGGCCAAACGGGGCCCCAGCATTTT. Translating gives CASSTLPGQTGPQHF.

The CDR3 bases are TGTGCCAGCAGCTTATTTTCGGTCGAATACAATGAGCAGTTCTTC. This codes for CASSLFSVEYNEQFF. The genes are TRBV7-3 and TRBJ2-1; D gene unclear. The CDR3 is 15 amino acids. Trimming stripped 2 bases from V and 4 bases from J, with 12 bases between. Germline lookup yields CDR1 SGHTA and CDR2 FQGTGA.

The chain employs TRBV5-1 and TRBJ1-4; 7 nucleotides match TRBD1. Trimming cost V 4 bases and J 7 bases; bases outside gene matches: 13. This CDR3 contains 16 residues. Germline loops: CDR1 SGHRS, CDR2 YFSETQ. This CDR3 reads CASSGEQGRGGEKLFF. The CDR3 nucleotides read TGCGCCAGCAGCGGGGAACAGGGGAGAGGGGGTGAAAAACTGTTTTTT.

On this clone: Other DNA sequences of this sample code for an identical CDR3. V gene TRBV7-2 combines with J gene TRBJ2-5, with 11 bases matching TRBD1. This CDR3 comprises 16 residues. The trim removed 1 base at V and 4 bases at J, leaving 5 bases unmatched. Per the germline V gene, CDR1 is SGHTA and CDR2 is FQGNSA. Here the CDR3 DNA reads TGTGCCAGCAGCTTAGGTGGACAGGGGGCGCGAGAGACCCAGTACTTC. Translating gives CASSLGGQGARETQYF. Using reference TRBV7-2 and TRBJ2-5 for the parts outside the CDR3, the full variable domain is GAGVSQSPSNKVTEKGKDVELRCDPISGHTALYWYRQSLGQGLEFLIYFQGNSAPDKSGLPSDRFSAERTGGSVSTLTIQRTQQEDSAVYLCASSLGGQGARETQYFGPGTRLLVL.

V is TRBV13 and J is TRBJ2-5; 8 positions match TRBD2. After removal of 4 bases from V and 5 bases from J, the junction contained 6 bases not matched to a gene. The CDR3 runs 14 residues. Germline V gives CDR1 PRHDT, CDR2 FYEKMQ (reference sequence). The CDR3 region has the DNA TGTGCCAGCAGCTCCGGGGGGGTACTCGAGACCCAGTACTTC. Amino acid sequence: CASSSGGVLETQYF.

The gene calls are TRBV6-6 and TRBJ2-4, with D hard to call. Per germline, CDR1 MNHNY and CDR2 SVGAGI (reference sequence). V lost 2 bases and J lost 8, with 16 bases in between. CDR3 length: 15 residues. The CDR3: CASSYERLAADIQYF. In nucleotides, the CDR3 is TGTGCCAGCAGTTACGAGAGGTTGGCGGCGGACATTCAGTACTTC.

Of note for this clone: This same CDR3 is encoded by further DNA sequences in the sample. CDR3 sequence: CASSPLAGGYQETQYF. The DNA of the CDR3 is TGTGCCAGCTCACCACTAGCGGGAGGTTACCAAGAGACCCAGTACTTC. This chain joins TRBV18 and TRBJ2-5; 10 bases match TRBD2. This CDR3 is 16 amino acids long. V shed 1 base and J 0 bases; nucleotides not matched to a gene: 2. Germline CDR1 and CDR2: KGHSH and LQKENI.

The rearrangement links TRBV29-1 to TRBJ1-3; D gene ambiguous. The germline V gene has CDR1 SQVTM and CDR2 ANQGSEA. The V end was cut by 3 bases, the J end by 4 bases, with 7 bases between. The CDR3 consists of 12 residues. In DNA form, the CDR3 reads TGCAGCGTTGACGGTGGGGGAAACACCATATATTTT. Amino acid sequence: CSVDGGGNTIYF.

The J gene is TRBJ2-7, the V gene TRBV11-1; 11 nucleotides align to TRBD2. The CDR3 runs to 15 residues. V lost 2 bases and J lost 4; bases outside the gene matches: 4. CDR1 is SGHAT and CDR2 is FQDESV in the germline V gene (reference sequence). The CDR3 coding sequence is TGTGCCAGCAGCTTACCGACTAGCGGGACTTACGAGCAGTACTTC. The encoded protein is CASSLPTSGTYEQYF.

The chain links TRBV27 to TRBJ1-2, with TRBD1 matching over 8 bases. V lost 4 bases and J lost 6; bases outside the gene matches: 10. CDR3 size: 15 residues. Germline assignment: CDR1 MNHEY and CDR2 SMNVEV (reference sequence). The CDR3 reads CASSYQSGQGNGYTF. CDR3 nucleotide sequence: TGTGCCAGCAGTTATCAGTCCGGACAGGGAAATGGCTACACCTTC.

With respect to this clone: Other nucleotide sequences from this sample produce the same CDR3. DNA of the CDR3: TGTGCCAGCAGTTCCCGGAGAGATACGCAGTATTTT. Its translation: CASSSRRDTQYF. The chain uses TRBV28 and TRBJ2-3; D not resolved. This CDR3 contains 12 residues. The germline V gene has CDR1 MDHEN and CDR2 SYDVKM. V was shortened by 4 bases and J by 5 bases, with 7 bases between the two germline ends.

For this clone: Distinct nucleotide sequences in the sample also encode this CDR3. The chain employs TRBV7-2 and TRBJ1-3; TRBD1 is a possible D gene (6 bases). From germline, CDR1 is SGHTA and CDR2 FQGNSA. CDR3 length: 16 residues. The germline V and J ends were trimmed by 0 bases and 0 bases, with 9 bases remaining between them. The DNA of the CDR3 is TGTGCCAGCAGCTTAGCTTCAGGGGCCTCTGGAAACACCATATATTTT. It specifies CASSLASGASGNTIYF.

Details on this clone: Within the sample, other DNA sequences also encode this same CDR3. This chain connects TRBV5-1 to TRBJ1-1; D uncertain. CDR1 is SGHRS, CDR2 YFSETQ, per germline. The length of the CDR3 is 13 residues. The germline V and J ends were trimmed by 4 bases and 1 base, with 8 bases remaining between them. The CDR3 DNA reads as TGCGCCAGCAGCGTCAGCGAGAACACTGAAGCTTTCTTT. This codes for CASSVSENTEAFF.

In this sample, this clone turned up once. This rearrangement joins TRBV5-1 to TRBJ2-3, with 7 nucleotides matching TRBD2. The CDR3 loop spans 14 amino acids. The ends lost 2 bases at V and 5 bases at J; junction bases unmatched: 5. Per the germline V gene, CDR1 is SGHRS and CDR2 is YFSETQ. CDR3 DNA sequence: TGCGCCAGCAGCTTCCGGGAGGTTCTAGATACGCAGTATTTT. This gives the protein CASSFREVLDTQYF. Complete variable domain (other parts from reference TRBV5-1 and TRBJ2-3): KAGVTQTPRYLIKTRGQQVTLSCSPISGHRSVSWYQQTPGQGLQFLFEYFSETQRNKGNFPGRFSGRQFSNSRSEMNVSTLELGDSALYLCASSFREVLDTQYFGPGTRLTVL.

The CDR3 protein is CASSYGPSGVTEAFF. For the CDR3, the DNA is TGTGCCAGCAGTTACGGTCCCTCAGGGGTCACTGAAGCTTTCTTT. The chain recombines TRBV6-5 with TRBJ1-1; D is possibly TRBD1 (6 bases). CDR3 length equals 15 residues. V lost 2 bases and J 4 bases, leaving 14 bases between the germline ends. Germline CDR1 MNHEY, CDR2 SVGAGI.

V is TRBV28 and J is TRBJ1-5; TRBD1 might be the D (5 bases). The length of the CDR3 is 16 residues. Per germline, CDR1 MDHEN and CDR2 SYDVKM. V was shortened by 3 bases and J by 3 bases, with 15 bases between the two germline ends. CDR3 amino acids: CASSLGGSISNQPQHF. The CDR3 DNA reads TGTGCCAGCAGTTTGGGGGGGTCCATATCCAATCAGCCCCAGCATTTT.

The rearrangement joins TRBV6-1 to TRBJ1-4; D unclear. The V and J ends lost 4 bases and 13 bases respectively, with 10 bases between them. The CDR3 is made up of 11 amino acids. In germline, CDR1 is MNHNS, CDR2 SASEGT. The CDR3 here is CASSAKTTLFF. The CDR3 bases are TGTGCCAGCAGTGCTAAGACAACACTGTTTTTT.